This TCR beta chain was recovered during a study of spatial heterogeneity in lung cancer. Time point given: blood at routine non-recurrence follow-up after resection. The CDR3 is made up of 13 amino acids. V lost 6 bases to trimming and J lost 1 base; unmatched junction nucleotides: 2. Germline V gene sequence: CDR1 LGHDT, CDR2 YNNKEL (reference sequence). TCRdb reprocessed the 5' RACE reads with MiXCR, giving one entry per CDR3 protein. The data show 35,000 to 50,000 distinct CDR3 sequences, approximately 24% seen once. This clonotype appeared a few times. Sequenced here: PBMCs, sampled at follow-up. The V call is TRBV3-1, the J call TRBJ2-5; 7 nucleotides align to TRBD1. The TCR comes from a female donor with early-stage non-small cell lung cancer. The CDR3 spells CASRQGFQETQYF. Here the CDR3 DNA reads TGTGCCAGCAGACAGGGGTTCCAAGAGACCCAGTACTTC.